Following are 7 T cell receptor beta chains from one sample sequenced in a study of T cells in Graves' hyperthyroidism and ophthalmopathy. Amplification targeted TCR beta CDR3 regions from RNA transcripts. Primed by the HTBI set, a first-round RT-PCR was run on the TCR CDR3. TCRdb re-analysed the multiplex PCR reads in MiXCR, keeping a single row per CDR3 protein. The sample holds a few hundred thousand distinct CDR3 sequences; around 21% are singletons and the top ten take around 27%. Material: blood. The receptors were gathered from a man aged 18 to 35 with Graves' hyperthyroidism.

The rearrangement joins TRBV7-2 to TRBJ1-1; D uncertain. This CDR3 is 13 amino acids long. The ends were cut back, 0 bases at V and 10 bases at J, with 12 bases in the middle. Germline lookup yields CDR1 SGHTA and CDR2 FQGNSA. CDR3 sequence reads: CASSLAANGAAFF. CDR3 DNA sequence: TGTGCCAGCAGCTTAGCGGCGAACGGAGCAGCTTTCTTT.

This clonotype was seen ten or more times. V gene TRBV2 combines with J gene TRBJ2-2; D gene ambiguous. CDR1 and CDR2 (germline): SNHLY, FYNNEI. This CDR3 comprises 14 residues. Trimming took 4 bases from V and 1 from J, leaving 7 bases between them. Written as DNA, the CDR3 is TGTGCCAGCAGTGCGGAGAGGAACACCGGGGAGCTGTTTTTT. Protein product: CASSAERNTGELFF.

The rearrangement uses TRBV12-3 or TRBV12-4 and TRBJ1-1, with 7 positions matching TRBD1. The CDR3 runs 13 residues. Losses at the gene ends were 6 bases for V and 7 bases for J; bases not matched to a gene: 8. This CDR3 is CASSPGTADEAFF. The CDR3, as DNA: TGTGCCAGCAGCCCGGGGACAGCAGATGAAGCTTTCTTT.

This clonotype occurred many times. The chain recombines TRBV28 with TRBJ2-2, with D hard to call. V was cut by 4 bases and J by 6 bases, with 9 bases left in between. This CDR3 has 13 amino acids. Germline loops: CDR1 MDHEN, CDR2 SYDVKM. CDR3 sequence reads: CASSSRFPGELFF. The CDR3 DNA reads TGTGCCAGCAGTTCCCGTTTCCCCGGGGAGCTGTTTTTT.

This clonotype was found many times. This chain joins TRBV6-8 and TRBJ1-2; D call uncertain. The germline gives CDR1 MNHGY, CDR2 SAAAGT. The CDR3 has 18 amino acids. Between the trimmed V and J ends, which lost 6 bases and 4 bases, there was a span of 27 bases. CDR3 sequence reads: CASRRRTLSGRICYGYTF. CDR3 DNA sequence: TGTGCCAGCAGGAGAAGGACGTTGAGTGGTCGCATCTGCTATGGCTACACCTTC.

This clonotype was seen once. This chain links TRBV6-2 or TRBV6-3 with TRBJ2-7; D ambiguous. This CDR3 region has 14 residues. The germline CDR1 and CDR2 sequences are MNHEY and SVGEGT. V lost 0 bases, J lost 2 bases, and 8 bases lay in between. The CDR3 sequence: CASSYSPETYEQYF. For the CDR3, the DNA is TGTGCCAGCAGTTACTCCCCGGAGACCTACGAGCAGTACTTC.

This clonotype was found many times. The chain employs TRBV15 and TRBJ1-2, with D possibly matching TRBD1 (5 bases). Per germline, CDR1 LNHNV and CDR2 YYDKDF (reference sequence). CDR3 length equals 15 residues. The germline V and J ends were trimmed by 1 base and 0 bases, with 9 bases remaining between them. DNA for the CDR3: TGTGCCACCAGCAGAGGAAGACAGCCTAACTATGGCTACACCTTC. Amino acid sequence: CATSRGRQPNYGYTF.